These T cell receptor beta chains were read from a single sample in a study of cytomegalovirus exposure and HLA in healthy donors. Measured with immunoSEQ multiplex PCR; TCRdb has only the in-frame clones, and not every one. The sample yields about 160,000 clones, around 72% seen once. The sample was PBMCs. These receptor sequences come from a woman aged 40 to 55 in good health and CMV-seropositive. Each CDR3 is given with its conserved first and last residue. The order of the fields is D gene, clone size, V gene, J gene, CDR3 protein, CDR3 DNA. A D gene is named only where the DNA matches it firmly. Not all rows give a size; the values are once, few, many and, for expanded clones, a class.

d_gene: TRBD2
abundance: .
v_gene: TRBV7-9
j_gene: TRBJ2-5
CDR3aa: CASSSGGSGALETQYF
CDR3nt: TGTGCCAGCAGCTCCGGGGGTAGCGGGGCCTTGGAGACCCAGTACTTC

d_gene: TRBD1
abundance: .
v_gene: TRBV27
j_gene: TRBJ1-2
CDR3aa: CASSPTGGFTNYGYTF
CDR3nt: TGTGCCAGCAGTCCGACAGGGGGCTTTACTAACTATGGCTACACCTTC

d_gene: .
abundance: .
v_gene: TRBV4-3
j_gene: TRBJ1-1
CDR3aa: CASSQQRRNTEAFF
CDR3nt: TGCGCCAGCAGCCAACAAAGGAGGAACACTGAAGCTTTCTTT

d_gene: .
abundance: .
v_gene: TRBV19
j_gene: TRBJ1-5
CDR3aa: CASRTTANSNQPQHF
CDR3nt: TGTGCCAGTAGGACGACAGCTAATAGCAATCAGCCCCAGCATTTT

d_gene: .
abundance: .
v_gene: TRBV6-1
j_gene: TRBJ1-5
CDR3aa: CASVQGLNNQPQHF
CDR3nt: TGTGCCAGCGTACAGGGATTGAACAATCAGCCCCAGCATTTT

d_gene: .
abundance: .
v_gene: TRBV2
j_gene: TRBJ1-5
CDR3aa: CASEYRQGPNQPQHF
CDR3nt: TGTGCCAGCGAGTATAGGCAGGGCCCGAATCAGCCCCAGCATTTT

d_gene: TRBD1
abundance: .
v_gene: TRBV7-6
j_gene: TRBJ1-6
CDR3aa: CASSRGQGSTPPTLHF
CDR3nt: TGTGCCAGCAGCCGAGGACAGGGATCAACCCCCCCCACCCTCCACTTT

d_gene: .
abundance: .
v_gene: TRBV19
j_gene: TRBJ1-5
CDR3aa: CASSPDLSNQPQHF
CDR3nt: TGTGCCAGTAGCCCCGACTTAAGCAATCAGCCCCAGCATTTT

d_gene: TRBD2
abundance: .
v_gene: TRBV5-1
j_gene: TRBJ2-1
CDR3aa: CASSLDRATRGGVNEQFF
CDR3nt: TGCGCCAGCAGCTTGGATAGAGCGACGCGGGGGGGAGTCAATGAGCAGTTCTTC

d_gene: TRBD2
abundance: .
v_gene: TRBV28
j_gene: TRBJ2-1
CDR3aa: CASSFLLADNEQFF
CDR3nt: TGTGCCAGCAGTTTCTTACTAGCGGACAATGAGCAGTTCTTC

d_gene: TRBD1
abundance: once
v_gene: TRBV25-1
j_gene: TRBJ1-1
CDR3aa: CASRIQGGTEAFF
CDR3nt: TGTGCCAGCAGGATACAGGGGGGCACTGAAGCTTTCTTT

d_gene: TRBD1
abundance: .
v_gene: TRBV28
j_gene: TRBJ1-5
CDR3aa: CASSPRDSNNQPQHF
CDR3nt: TGTGCCAGCAGTCCCCGGGACAGCAATAATCAGCCCCAGCATTTT

d_gene: .
abundance: .
v_gene: TRBV27
j_gene: TRBJ1-4
CDR3aa: CASRPVGEVGEKLFF
CDR3nt: TGTGCCAGCAGGCCCGTTGGAGAGGTCGGCGAAAAACTGTTTTTT

d_gene: TRBD1
abundance: .
v_gene: TRBV30
j_gene: TRBJ1-2
CDR3aa: CAWMDRGGSGYTF
CDR3nt: TGTGCCTGGATGGACAGGGGTGGTAGTGGCTACACCTTC

d_gene: TRBD1
abundance: .
v_gene: TRBV9
j_gene: TRBJ1-1
CDR3aa: CASSPQGATDTEAFF
CDR3nt: TGTGCCAGCAGCCCGCAGGGGGCTACGGACACTGAAGCTTTCTTT

d_gene: .
abundance: once
v_gene: TRBV11-2
j_gene: TRBJ2-7
CDR3aa: CASSPLRSRGGYEQYF
CDR3nt: TGTGCCAGCAGCCCCCTCCGTTCAAGGGGGGGTTACGAGCAGTACTTC

d_gene: .
abundance: .
v_gene: TRBV4-1
j_gene: TRBJ2-2
CDR3aa: CASSQVRDTGELFF
CDR3nt: TGCGCCAGCAGCCAAGTCCGGGACACCGGGGAGCTGTTTTTT

d_gene: .
abundance: .
v_gene: TRBV2
j_gene: TRBJ2-7
CDR3aa: CASSEAWAGSYEQYF
CDR3nt: TGTGCCAGCAGTGAAGCGTGGGCGGGATCCTACGAGCAGTACTTC

d_gene: .
abundance: once
v_gene: TRBV28
j_gene: TRBJ1-2
CDR3aa: CASSFRRGLGYGYTF
CDR3nt: TGTGCCAGCAGTTTTCGTAGGGGATTAGGCTATGGCTACACCTTC

d_gene: .
abundance: .
v_gene: TRBV7-9
j_gene: TRBJ1-1
CDR3aa: CASSLGSGGVMNTEAFF
CDR3nt: TGTGCCAGCAGCTTAGGGTCGGGAGGCGTCATGAACACTGAAGCTTTCTTT

d_gene: .
abundance: .
v_gene: TRBV19
j_gene: TRBJ1-2
CDR3aa: CASSESSSYTF
CDR3nt: TGTGCCAGTAGTGAGTCGTCTAGCTACACCTTC

d_gene: .
abundance: .
v_gene: TRBV7-8
j_gene: TRBJ2-7
CDR3aa: CASSLAGAREQYF
CDR3nt: TGTGCCAGCAGCTTAGCGGGAGCCCGCGAGCAGTACTTC

d_gene: .
abundance: .
v_gene: TRBV28
j_gene: TRBJ1-1
CDR3aa: CATLDRVAFF
CDR3nt: TGTGCCACCCTCGACAGAGTGGCTTTCTTT

d_gene: TRBD2
abundance: .
v_gene: TRBV6-1
j_gene: TRBJ2-2
CDR3aa: CASSEETRLAGYTGELFF
CDR3nt: TGTGCCAGCAGTGAAGAGACCCGACTAGCGGGCTACACCGGGGAGCTGTTTTTT

d_gene: .
abundance: .
v_gene: TRBV6-1
j_gene: TRBJ1-1
CDR3aa: CASSSLPKTGTEAFF
CDR3nt: TGTGCCAGCAGTTCCCTACCTAAGACGGGAACTGAAGCTTTCTTT

d_gene: TRBD1
abundance: few
v_gene: TRBV4-3
j_gene: TRBJ2-7
CDR3aa: CASSQGTGTGGYEQYF
CDR3nt: TGCGCCAGCAGCCAAGGAACCGGGACAGGGGGCTACGAGCAGTACTTC

d_gene: .
abundance: .
v_gene: TRBV6-6
j_gene: TRBJ2-4
CDR3aa: CASSSDRPLDIQYF
CDR3nt: TGTGCCAGCAGTTCTGACAGGCCCCTCGACATTCAGTACTTC

d_gene: .
abundance: few
v_gene: TRBV10-1
j_gene: TRBJ1-5
CDR3aa: CASGAERGRGNQPQHF
CDR3nt: TGCGCCAGCGGAGCGGAACGAGGCAGGGGAAATCAGCCCCAGCATTTT

d_gene: TRBD1
abundance: few
v_gene: TRBV11-3
j_gene: TRBJ2-3
CDR3aa: CASSPPGQDINTQYF
CDR3nt: TGTGCCAGCAGCCCGCCGGGACAGGATATTAATACGCAGTATTTT

d_gene: .
abundance: .
v_gene: TRBV7-6
j_gene: TRBJ2-2
CDR3aa: CASGLHGSGELFF
CDR3nt: TGTGCCAGCGGACTACATGGCTCCGGGGAGCTGTTTTTT

d_gene: TRBD1
abundance: few
v_gene: TRBV25-1
j_gene: TRBJ1-1
CDR3aa: CASSDTGANTEAFF
CDR3nt: TGTGCCAGCAGTGACACAGGGGCAAACACTGAAGCTTTCTTT

d_gene: TRBD1
abundance: .
v_gene: TRBV27
j_gene: TRBJ2-7
CDR3aa: CASSCRDRFYEQYF
CDR3nt: TGTGCCAGCAGTTGCCGGGACAGGTTCTACGAGCAGTACTTC

d_gene: .
abundance: .
v_gene: TRBV28
j_gene: TRBJ1-1
CDR3aa: CASSPKGPRTNTEAFF
CDR3nt: TGTGCCAGCAGCCCGAAGGGGCCTCGGACGAACACTGAAGCTTTCTTT

d_gene: .
abundance: few
v_gene: TRBV23-1
j_gene: TRBJ1-6
CDR3aa: CASSLRTSTGTGSPLHF
CDR3nt: TGCGCCAGCAGCCTCCGAACCTCAACAGGGACGGGTTCACCCCTCCACTTT

d_gene: TRBD1
abundance: .
v_gene: TRBV19
j_gene: TRBJ1-1
CDR3aa: CASSFNRGGTEAFF
CDR3nt: TGTGCCAGTAGTTTCAACAGGGGAGGCACTGAAGCTTTCTTT

d_gene: .
abundance: .
v_gene: TRBV2
j_gene: TRBJ1-1
CDR3aa: CASSEASKGSTEAFF
CDR3nt: TGTGCCAGCAGTGAAGCGAGCAAGGGGTCCACTGAAGCTTTCTTT

d_gene: TRBD1
abundance: few
v_gene: TRBV7-9
j_gene: TRBJ2-7
CDR3aa: CASSSGQGASSYEQYF
CDR3nt: TGTGCCAGCAGCTCCGGACAGGGGGCATCTTCCTACGAGCAGTACTTC

d_gene: TRBD2
abundance: .
v_gene: TRBV29-1
j_gene: TRBJ2-3
CDR3aa: CSVEGLAGGRPHTDTQYF
CDR3nt: TGCAGCGTTGAAGGACTAGCGGGGGGCCGACCGCACACAGATACGCAGTATTTT

d_gene: .
abundance: .
v_gene: TRBV28
j_gene: TRBJ1-2
CDR3aa: CASSVIGVNFYTF
CDR3nt: TGTGCCAGCAGCGTAATCGGGGTAAACTTCTACACCTTC

d_gene: TRBD1
abundance: once
v_gene: TRBV18
j_gene: TRBJ1-6
CDR3aa: CASSPGQVETYNSPLHF
CDR3nt: TGTGCCAGCTCACCGGGACAGGTCGAAACCTATAATTCACCCCTCCACTTT

d_gene: .
abundance: few
v_gene: TRBV28
j_gene: TRBJ2-4
CDR3aa: CASSFGGWGPTSGSQYF
CDR3nt: TGTGCCAGCAGTTTTGGAGGGTGGGGACCGACCTCGGGGAGTCAGTACTTC

d_gene: TRBD1
abundance: few
v_gene: TRBV4-3
j_gene: TRBJ1-2
CDR3aa: CASSRNEGTDYGYTF
CDR3nt: TGCGCCAGCAGCCGGAATGAGGGGACAGACTATGGCTACACCTTC

d_gene: .
abundance: once
v_gene: TRBV7-9
j_gene: TRBJ1-2
CDR3aa: CSSSLSGMVHTF
CDR3nt: TGTTCCAGCAGCTTGTCAGGGATGGTCCACACCTTC

d_gene: TRBD2
abundance: .
v_gene: TRBV5-1
j_gene: TRBJ2-5
CDR3aa: CASSQGLAGVEQETQYF
CDR3nt: TGCGCCAGCAGCCAGGGACTAGCGGGGGTGGAGCAAGAGACCCAGTACTTC

d_gene: TRBD2
abundance: .
v_gene: TRBV7-3
j_gene: TRBJ2-3
CDR3aa: CASSLAPGLAGVAQYF
CDR3nt: TGTGCCAGCAGCCTCGCACCGGGACTAGCGGGGGTTGCGCAGTATTTT

d_gene: .
abundance: .
v_gene: TRBV27
j_gene: TRBJ2-7
CDR3aa: CASSLAGNNPYEQYF
CDR3nt: TGTGCCAGCAGTTTAGCAGGGAACAACCCCTACGAGCAGTACTTC

d_gene: TRBD1
abundance: .
v_gene: TRBV6-5
j_gene: TRBJ1-1
CDR3aa: CASSYGTGTAFF
CDR3nt: TGTGCCAGCAGTTACGGGACAGGGACGGCTTTCTTT

d_gene: TRBD1
abundance: .
v_gene: TRBV27
j_gene: TRBJ1-6
CDR3aa: CASSSYRDRGNSPLHF
CDR3nt: TGTGCCAGCAGTTCCTACCGGGACAGGGGAAATTCACCCCTCCACTTT

d_gene: TRBD2
abundance: .
v_gene: TRBV10-3
j_gene: TRBJ2-5
CDR3aa: CAISESRAGVLETQYF
CDR3nt: TGTGCCATCAGTGAGTCGAGAGCGGGGGTGTTAGAGACCCAGTACTTC

d_gene: .
abundance: .
v_gene: TRBV5-6
j_gene: TRBJ1-3
CDR3aa: CASSNRDFSGNTIYF
CDR3nt: TGTGCCAGCAGCAACCGGGACTTCTCTGGAAACACCATATATTTT

d_gene: TRBD1
abundance: few
v_gene: TRBV7-8
j_gene: TRBJ2-5
CDR3aa: CASEGQGGETQYF
CDR3nt: TGTGCCAGCGAAGGACAGGGTGGCGAGACCCAGTACTTC

d_gene: TRBD1
abundance: .
v_gene: TRBV6-5
j_gene: TRBJ1-4
CDR3aa: CASRQGREKLFF
CDR3nt: TGTGCCAGCAGACAGGGGCGGGAAAAACTGTTTTTT